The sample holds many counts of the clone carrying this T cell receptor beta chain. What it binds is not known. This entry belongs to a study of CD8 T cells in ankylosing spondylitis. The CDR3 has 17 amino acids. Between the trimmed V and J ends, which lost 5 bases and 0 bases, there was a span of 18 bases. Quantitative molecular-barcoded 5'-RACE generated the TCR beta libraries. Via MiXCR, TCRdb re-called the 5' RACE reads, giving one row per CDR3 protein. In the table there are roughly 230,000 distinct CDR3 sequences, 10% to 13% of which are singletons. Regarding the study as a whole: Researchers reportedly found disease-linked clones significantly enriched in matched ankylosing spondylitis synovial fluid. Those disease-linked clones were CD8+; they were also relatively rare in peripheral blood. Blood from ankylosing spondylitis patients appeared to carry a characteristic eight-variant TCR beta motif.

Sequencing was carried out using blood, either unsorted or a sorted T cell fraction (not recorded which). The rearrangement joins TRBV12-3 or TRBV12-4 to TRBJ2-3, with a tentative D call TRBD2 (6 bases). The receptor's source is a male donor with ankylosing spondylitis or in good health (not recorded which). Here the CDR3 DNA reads TGTGCCAGCAGTCCGGTAGCGGAGGAGTCTAGCACAGATACGCAGTATTTT. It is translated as CASSPVAEESSTDTQYF.